The 30 T cell receptor beta chains below come from one sample, sequenced in a study of blood T cell repertoires in COVID-19. Measured with immunoSEQ multiplex PCR; TCRdb has only the in-frame clones, and not every one. The sample contains approximately 310,000 clones, around 86% of which appear only once. Specimen: peripheral blood. The receptors derive from a man between 45 and 60 years old with active or convalescent COVID-19.

This chain links TRBV2 with TRBJ1-2; 7 bases agree with TRBD1. There are 12 residues in the CDR3. CDR1 is SNHLY, CDR2 FYNNEI, per germline. V lost 9 bases to trimming and J lost 2 bases; unmatched junction nucleotides: 3. The CDR3 spells CARQGLNYGYTF. As DNA, the CDR3 is TGTGCCAGACAGGGGCTAAACTATGGCTACACCTTC.

In this sample, this clone turned up a few times. At the DNA level, this CDR3 is encoded by other sequences in the same sample as well. The chain employs TRBV28 and TRBJ2-3; 10 nucleotides align to TRBD1. Germline V gene lookup returns CDR1 MDHEN and CDR2 SYDVKM. J gave up 4 bases and V 6 bases, and 4 bases lay outside the gene matches. This CDR3 is 14 amino acids long. The CDR3 coding sequence is TGTGCCAGCAGCCTGACAGGGGGCGCAGATACGCAGTATTTT. Translated, it gives CASSLTGGADTQYF.

This sequence joins TRBV21-1 and TRBJ2-1; TRBD1 is the table's D call, not checked against the DNA. TRBV21-1 is recorded as a pseudogene. This CDR3 spans 17 amino acids. As DNA, the CDR3 is TGTGCCAGCAGCAAAGTACACCGACAGAGAAAGCACAATGAGCAGTTCTTC. Translating it yields CASSKVHRQRKHNEQFF.

Of note for this clone: Other DNA sequences of this sample code for an identical CDR3. The V gene is TRBV15, the J gene TRBJ1-2, with TRBD1 matching 7 bases. Germline lookup yields CDR1 LNHNV and CDR2 YYDKDF (reference sequence). The CDR3 is 13 amino acids. The trim removed 1 base at V and 6 bases at J, leaving 2 bases unmatched. CDR3 sequence (DNA): TGTGCCACCAGCAGAGGACAGGGTAATGGCTACACCTTC. Its translation is CATSRGQGNGYTF.

This clone has a single count. The genes are TRBV27 and TRBJ2-1, with D perhaps TRBD2 (6 bases). Trimming removed 7 bases at V and 6 bases at J, with 19 bases between. Germline V lookup: CDR1 MNHEY, CDR2 SMNVEV (reference sequence). The CDR3 covers 15 residues. The CDR3 DNA is TGTGCCAGCAAATTAGCGGTGGAGGGATCCAATGAGCAGTTCTTC. It translates to CASKLAVEGSNEQFF.

The V and J genes are TRBV10-3 and TRBJ2-1, with TRBD1 matching 8 bases. Trimming removed 5 bases from V and 5 bases from J; junction bases left unmatched: 11. The CDR3 is 16 residues long. CDR1 and CDR2 from the germline V gene are ENHRY and SYGVKD. The CDR3 spells CAISRGGQVFDNEQFF. The CDR3 coding sequence is TGTGCCATCAGTAGAGGGGGACAGGTATTCGACAATGAGCAGTTCTTC.

The rearrangement uses TRBV6-2 or TRBV6-3 and TRBJ2-1; TRBD2 might be the D (5 bases). V was clipped by 7 bases and J by 10 bases, with 23 bases between them. The CDR3 is made up of 15 amino acids. CDR1 and CDR2 from the germline V gene are MNHEY and SVGEGT. CDR3 amino acids: CASTPRVLALDEQFF. Here the CDR3 DNA reads TGTGCCAGCACCCCTAGGGTGCTAGCCTTGGACGAGCAGTTCTTC.

The V gene is TRBV30, the J gene TRBJ1-2, with D perhaps TRBD1 (5 bases). Germline CDR1 is GTSNPN and CDR2 is SVGIG (reference sequence). Between the trimmed V and J ends, which lost 8 bases and 6 bases, there was a span of 19 bases. The CDR3 is 13 amino acids. Written as DNA, the CDR3 is TGTGCCGGGCGAGGCAGGGTCTTCGATGGCTACACCTTC. Translation: CAGRGRVFDGYTF.

As concerns this clone: Distinct nucleotide sequences in the sample also encode this CDR3. The CDR3 region is CASSSAGGGTEAFF. CDR3 bases: TGTGCCAGCAGTTCGGCAGGGGGTGGCACTGAAGCTTTCTTT. The V gene is TRBV28, the J gene TRBJ1-1; TRBD1 aligns across 7 bases. CDR1 is MDHEN and CDR2 is SYDVKM in the germline V gene. The length of the CDR3 is 14 residues. V shed 4 bases, J shed 4 bases, and the junction held 6 bases outside the gene matches.

The chain links TRBV30 to TRBJ2-5; TRBD1 aligns across 9 bases. The V gene end was trimmed by 4 bases and the J gene end by 4 bases; junction bases not matched to a gene: 10. The CDR3 contains 15 residues. The V gene's germline CDR1 is GTSNPN and CDR2 SVGIG (reference sequence). The CDR3 spells CAWKMGQGFSETQYF. CDR3 nucleotide sequence: TGTGCCTGGAAAATGGGACAGGGATTTTCAGAGACCCAGTACTTC. Based on the CDR3 plus reference TRBV30 and TRBJ2-5, the full variable domain is SQTIHQWPATLVQPVGSPLSLECTVEGTSNPNLYWYRQAAGRGLQLLFYSVGIGQISSEVPQNLSASRPQDRQFILSSKKLLLSDSGFYLCAWKMGQGFSETQYFGPGTRLLVL.

This clone was recorded a few times. This chain joins TRBV19 and TRBJ1-1; 10 bases are shared with TRBD1. The germline CDR1 and CDR2 sequences are LNHDA and SQIVND (reference sequence). The length of the CDR3 is 14 residues. V gave up 5 bases and J gave up 7 bases; unmatched junction bases: 7. DNA for the CDR3: TGTGCCAGTAGTCCCGGGACAGGGGTAAATGAAGCTTTCTTT. Translating it yields CASSPGTGVNEAFF.

This clone occurred a few times. This sequence joins TRBV5-1 and TRBJ1-4, with 7 nucleotides matching TRBD1. Losses at the gene ends were 0 bases for V and 1 base for J; bases not matched to a gene: 3. Germline-derived CDR1 and CDR2 are SGHRS and YFSETQ. CDR3 size: 16 residues. The CDR3 bases are TGCGCCAGCAGCTTGGGCCAGGGGGTAACTAATGAAAAACTGTTTTTT. This encodes CASSLGQGVTNEKLFF.

The chain joins TRBV3-1 (or the pseudogene TRBV3-2) to TRBJ1-1, with 7 bases fitting TRBD1. CDR1 and CDR2 (germline): LGHDT, YNNKEL (reference sequence). Trimming cost V 0 bases and J 10 bases; bases outside gene matches: 8. The CDR3 loop spans 14 amino acids. The CDR3 is CASSQDWTGRGAFF. The CDR3 bases are TGTGCCAGCAGCCAAGATTGGACAGGCAGAGGAGCTTTCTTT.

This chain links TRBV28 with TRBJ1-3, with 8 nucleotides matching TRBD1. The CDR3 has 14 residues. J lost 3 bases, V lost 10 bases, and 8 bases had no gene match. The V gene's germline CDR1 is MDHEN and CDR2 SYDVKM. Here the CDR3 DNA reads TGTGCCACCGAAGACAGGGGAAGTGGAAACACCATATATTTT. Protein sequence: CATEDRGSGNTIYF.

This chain links TRBV5-8 with TRBJ2-3, with TRBD2 matching over 9 bases. V shed 4 bases, J shed 5 bases, and the junction held 5 bases outside the gene matches. This CDR3 region has 14 residues. CDR1 and CDR2 (germline): SGHTS, YDEGEE. In DNA form, the CDR3 reads TGTGCCAGCAGCGCTAGCGGGGCCCAAGATACGCAGTATTTT. The encoded protein is CASSASGAQDTQYF.

This clone has a single count. The CDR3 loop reads CASSYLGGGSQYF. Here the CDR3 DNA reads TGTGCCAGCAGTTATTTGGGGGGGGGTTCCCAGTACTTC. This chain links TRBV6-2 or TRBV6-3 with TRBJ2-5; 7 positions agree with TRBD2. This CDR3 contains 13 residues. CDR1 MNHEY and CDR2 SVGEGT come from the germline V gene. V shed 3 bases and J 9 bases; nucleotides not matched to a gene: 7.

This clone came up a few times. The sample contains more than one DNA sequence encoding this CDR3. The chain couples TRBV19 to TRBJ1-5; possible D gene TRBD1, 5 bases. Between the trimmed V and J ends, which lost 1 base and 5 bases, there was a span of 6 bases. The CDR3 runs to 13 residues. Germline CDR1 reads LNHDA; CDR2 reads SQIVND (reference sequence). This CDR3 is CASSIARDQPQHF. The CDR3 DNA reads TGTGCCAGTAGTATAGCCAGGGATCAGCCCCAGCATTTT.

The chain links TRBV30 to TRBJ2-7, with a possible D match to TRBD1 (6 bases). The ends were cut back, 2 bases at V and 2 bases at J, with 7 bases in the middle. The germline CDR1 and CDR2 sequences are GTSNPN and SVGIG (reference sequence). The CDR3 is made up of 12 amino acids. In nucleotides, the CDR3 is TGTGCCTGGAGTCAGGGGCCCTACGAGCAGTACTTC. It yields the protein CAWSQGPYEQYF.

The rearrangement links TRBV5-1 to TRBJ2-7; 10 bases agree with TRBD1. Germline V CDR1 and CDR2: SGHRS, YFSETQ. The CDR3 is 20 amino acids. V dropped 3 bases and J dropped 1; count of bases not matched to a gene: 19. Here the CDR3 DNA reads TGCGCCAGCAGCTCCTTAACTGACAGGGGGCGCTTAATCCAGTCCTACGAGCAGTACTTC. Its translation is CASSSLTDRGRLIQSYEQYF.

V usage is TRBV28 and J usage is TRBJ1-2; no clear D. The CDR3 totals 14 residues. V was cut by 4 bases and J by 6 bases, with 15 bases left in between. Germline CDR1 MDHEN, CDR2 SYDVKM. CDR3 in DNA: TGTGCCAGCAGTTCGGGGTGGGCGGACCATGGCTACACCTTC. Protein sequence: CASSSGWADHGYTF.

The chain is built from TRBV4-2 and TRBJ1-4; unclear D gene. The V gene's germline CDR1 is LGHNA and CDR2 YNFKEQ. This CDR3 spans 17 amino acids. Trimming removed 4 bases from V and 0 bases from J, with 15 bases in between. CDR3 nucleotides: TGTGCCAGCAGCCGAGATGCGAGTAGAGCAACTAATGAAAAACTGTTTTTT. It encodes CASSRDASRATNEKLFF.

The chain employs TRBV5-5 and TRBJ1-1; 10 bases agree with TRBD1. V was clipped by 0 bases and J by 9 bases; unmatched bases: 5. Germline CDR1 SGHKS, CDR2 YYEKEE (reference sequence). The CDR3 covers 14 residues. The CDR3 loop is CASSLGQGAPQAFF. DNA for the CDR3: TGTGCCAGCAGCTTGGGACAGGGGGCTCCTCAAGCTTTCTTT.

The J gene is TRBJ1-5, the V gene TRBV19; 9 nucleotides agree with TRBD1. V lost 3 bases, J lost 1 base, and 4 bases stayed unmatched. This CDR3 has 16 residues. CDR1 and CDR2 from the germline V gene are LNHDA and SQIVND (reference sequence). CDR3 region: CASSIGTGRSNQPQHF. CDR3 nucleotides: TGTGCCAGTAGTATTGGGACAGGGAGGAGCAATCAGCCCCAGCATTTT.

The rearrangement joins TRBV7-9 to TRBJ1-6, with TRBD1 identical over 8 bases. CDR1 and CDR2 (germline): SEHNR, FQNEAQ (reference sequence). Trimming at V came to 1 base and at J to 4 bases, leaving 12 bases not matched to a gene. The length of the CDR3 is 19 residues. CDR3 nucleotides: TGTGCCAGCAGCTTAGGACAGGGGATTCGTGACAGGTATAATTCACCCCTCCACTTT. Residues: CASSLGQGIRDRYNSPLHF.

The V and J genes are TRBV4-1 and TRBJ1-1, with D possibly matching TRBD1 (5 bases). V was shortened by 1 base and J by 4 bases, with 13 bases between the two germline ends. The CDR3 totals 15 residues. Germline-derived CDR1 and CDR2 are MGHRA and YSYEKL. CDR3 DNA sequence: TGCGCCAGCAGCCAAGGCTCCAGGGTAGGCACTGAAGCTTTCTTT. It translates to CASSQGSRVGTEAFF.

This chain uses TRBV3-1 (or the pseudogene TRBV3-2) with TRBJ2-3; TRBD2 aligns across 9 bases. V gave up 4 bases and J gave up 2 bases; unmatched junction bases: 10. This CDR3 is 17 amino acids long. Germline CDR1 LGHDT, CDR2 YNNKEL (reference sequence). This CDR3 is CASSLYYSGGPTDTQYF. CDR3 in DNA: TGTGCCAGCAGCCTGTACTATAGCGGGGGCCCCACAGATACGCAGTATTTT.

The chain carries TRBV9 and TRBJ2-5; TRBD2 matches 8 bases. CDR1 is SGDLS, CDR2 YYNGEE, per germline. CDR3 size: 16 residues. V was clipped by 0 bases and J by 5 bases; unmatched bases: 9. The CDR3 DNA reads as TGTGCCAGCAGCGTAGGTCCCGGGGGGGCCGGGGAGACCCAGTACTTC. It translates to CASSVGPGGAGETQYF.

This clone has only a few counts. This chain links TRBV7-9 with TRBJ2-2; TRBD2 aligns across 15 bases. With V trimmed by 4 bases and J by 6 bases, 9 bases remained unmatched. Germline CDR1 and CDR2: SEHNR and FQNEAQ (reference sequence). The CDR3 sequence is 18 residues long. The DNA for the CDR3 is TGTGCCAGCAGCTCTGGACTAGCGGGGGGGCAATCCCCCGGGGAGCTGTTTTTT. It encodes CASSSGLAGGQSPGELFF.

The V call is TRBV5-1, the J call TRBJ1-1; TRBD1 matches at 9 bases. CDR3 length: 16 residues. The V gene end was trimmed by 4 bases and the J gene end by 4 bases; junction bases not matched to a gene: 11. Germline values: CDR1 SGHRS, CDR2 YFSETQ. The DNA of the CDR3 is TGCGCCAGCAGCCCGCTCACAGGGGGCTTGGGCACTGAAGCTTTCTTT. It yields the protein CASSPLTGGLGTEAFF.

The count of this clone is one. The chain is built from TRBV7-2 and TRBJ2-7; 11 nucleotides align to TRBD2. The CDR3 is made up of 16 amino acids. Germline trimming cut 1 base from V and 3 bases from J; bases unmatched to any gene: 5. Germline CDR1 is SGHTA and CDR2 is FQGNSA. Written as DNA, the CDR3 is TGTGCCAGCAGCTTAGTAGGGACTAGCGGTTACTACGAGCAGTACTTC. It encodes CASSLVGTSGYYEQYF. The whole variable domain, filled in from reference TRBV7-2 and TRBJ2-7, reads GAGVSQSPSNKVTEKGKDVELRCDPISGHTALYWYRQSLGQGLEFLIYFQGNSAPDKSGLPSDRFSAERTGGSVSTLTIQRTQQEDSAVYLCASSLVGTSGYYEQYFGPGTRLTVT.